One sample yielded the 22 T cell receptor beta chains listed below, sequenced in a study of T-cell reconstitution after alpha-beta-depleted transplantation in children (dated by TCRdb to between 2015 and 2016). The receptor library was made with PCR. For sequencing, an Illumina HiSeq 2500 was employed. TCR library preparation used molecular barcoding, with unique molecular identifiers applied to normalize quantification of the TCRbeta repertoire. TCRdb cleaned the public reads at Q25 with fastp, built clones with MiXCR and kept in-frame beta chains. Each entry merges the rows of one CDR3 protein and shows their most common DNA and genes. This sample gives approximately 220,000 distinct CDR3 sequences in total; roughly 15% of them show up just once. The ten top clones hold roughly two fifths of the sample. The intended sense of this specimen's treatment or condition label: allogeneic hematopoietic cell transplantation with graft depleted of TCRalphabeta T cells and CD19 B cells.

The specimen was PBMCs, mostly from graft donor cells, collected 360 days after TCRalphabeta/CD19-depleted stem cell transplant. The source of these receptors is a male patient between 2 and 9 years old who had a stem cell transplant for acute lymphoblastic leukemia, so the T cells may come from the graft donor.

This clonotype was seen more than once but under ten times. The CDR3 protein is CASSRSPKSQYNEQFF. The CDR3 nucleotides are TGTGCCAGCAGTCGGAGCCCAAAAAGCCAATACAATGAGCAGTTCTTC. The chain employs TRBV12-3 or TRBV12-4 and TRBJ2-1; D not resolved. With 5 bases removed from V and 4 bases from J, the gap between germline ends came to 18 bases. The CDR3 extends over 16 amino acids.

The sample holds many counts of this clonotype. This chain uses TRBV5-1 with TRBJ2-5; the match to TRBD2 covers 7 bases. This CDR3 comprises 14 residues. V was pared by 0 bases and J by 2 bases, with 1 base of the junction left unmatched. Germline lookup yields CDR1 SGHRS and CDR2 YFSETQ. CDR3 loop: CASSLVGRQETQYF. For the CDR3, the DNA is TGCGCCAGCAGCTTGGTCGGGAGGCAAGAGACCCAGTACTTC.

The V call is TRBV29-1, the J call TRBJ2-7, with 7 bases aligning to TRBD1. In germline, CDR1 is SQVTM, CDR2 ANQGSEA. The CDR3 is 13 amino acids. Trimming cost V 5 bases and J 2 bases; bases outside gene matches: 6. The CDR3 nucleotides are TGCAGCGTTATGACAGGGAACCCCTACGAGCAGTACTTC. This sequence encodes CSVMTGNPYEQYF.

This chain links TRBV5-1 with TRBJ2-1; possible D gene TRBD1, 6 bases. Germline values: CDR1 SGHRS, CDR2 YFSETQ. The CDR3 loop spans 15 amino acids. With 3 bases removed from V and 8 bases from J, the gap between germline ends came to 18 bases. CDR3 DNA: TGCGCCAGCAGCTCGCCAAAGGCCAACAGGGATGAGCAGTTCTTC. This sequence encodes CASSSPKANRDEQFF.

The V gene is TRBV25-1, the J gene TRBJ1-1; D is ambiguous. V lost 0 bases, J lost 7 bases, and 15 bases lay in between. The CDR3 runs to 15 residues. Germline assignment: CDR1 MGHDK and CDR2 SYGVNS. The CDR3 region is CASSEYSVADGEAFF. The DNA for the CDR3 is TGTGCCAGCAGTGAATACTCCGTGGCGGATGGTGAAGCTTTCTTT.

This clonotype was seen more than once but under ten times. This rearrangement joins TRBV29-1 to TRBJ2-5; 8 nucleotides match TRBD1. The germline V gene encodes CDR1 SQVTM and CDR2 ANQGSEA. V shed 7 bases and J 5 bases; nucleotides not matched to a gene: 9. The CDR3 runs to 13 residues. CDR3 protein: CSAGRTGRETQYF. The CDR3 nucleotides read TGCAGCGCTGGGAGGACAGGGAGGGAGACCCAGTACTTC. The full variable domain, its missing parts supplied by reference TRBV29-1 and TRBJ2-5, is SAVISQKPSRDICQRGTSLTIQCQVDSQVTMMFWYRQQPGQSLTLIATANQGSEATYESGFVIDKFPISRPNLTFSTLTVSNMSPEDSSIYLCSAGRTGRETQYFGPGTRLLVL.

As DNA, the CDR3 is TGTGCCAGCAGCTTAGGCGGACTAGCGGGGGTTAATAATGAGCAGTTCTTC. The encoded protein is CASSLGGLAGVNNEQFF. V usage is TRBV7-9 and J usage is TRBJ2-1; 13 bases line up with TRBD2. V shed 1 base, J shed 7 bases, and the junction held 7 bases outside the gene matches. This CDR3 is 17 amino acids long. From germline, CDR1 is SEHNR and CDR2 FQNEAQ (reference sequence).

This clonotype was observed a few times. CDR3 in amino acids: CSARLGGAGELFF. CDR3 DNA: TGCAGTGCTAGGCTTGGGGGGGCCGGGGAGCTGTTTTTT. The rearrangement links TRBV20-1 to TRBJ2-2, with TRBD2 matching over 7 bases. This CDR3 spans 13 amino acids. Per germline, CDR1 DFQATT and CDR2 SNEGSKA (reference sequence). Unmatched junction bases numbered 4, after V lost 3 bases and J lost 6 bases.

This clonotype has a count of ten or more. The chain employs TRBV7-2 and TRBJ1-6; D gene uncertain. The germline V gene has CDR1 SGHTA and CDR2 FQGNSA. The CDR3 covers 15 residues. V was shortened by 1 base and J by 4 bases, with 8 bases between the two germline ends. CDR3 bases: TGTGCCAGCAGCTTAGGGCAAGTTTATAATTCACCCCTCCACTTT. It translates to CASSLGQVYNSPLHF. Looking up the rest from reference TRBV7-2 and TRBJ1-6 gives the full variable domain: GAGVSQSPSNKVTEKGKDVELRCDPISGHTALYWYRQSLGQGLEFLIYFQGNSAPDKSGLPSDRFSAERTGGSVSTLTIQRTQQEDSAVYLCASSLGQVYNSPLHFGNGTRLTVT.

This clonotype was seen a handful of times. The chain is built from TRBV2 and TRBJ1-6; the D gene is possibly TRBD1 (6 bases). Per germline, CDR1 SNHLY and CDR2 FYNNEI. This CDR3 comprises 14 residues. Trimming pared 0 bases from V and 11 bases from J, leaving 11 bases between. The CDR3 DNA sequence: TGTGCCAGCAGTGAAGCAGGGGGGCGCACACCCCTCCACTTT. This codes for CASSEAGGRTPLHF.

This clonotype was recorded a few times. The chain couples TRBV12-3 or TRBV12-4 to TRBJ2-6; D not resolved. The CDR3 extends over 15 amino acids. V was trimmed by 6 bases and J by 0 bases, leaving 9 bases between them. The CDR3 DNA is TGTGCCAGCAGGGCAGGATCCTCTGGGGCCAACGTCCTGACTTTC. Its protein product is CASRAGSSGANVLTF.

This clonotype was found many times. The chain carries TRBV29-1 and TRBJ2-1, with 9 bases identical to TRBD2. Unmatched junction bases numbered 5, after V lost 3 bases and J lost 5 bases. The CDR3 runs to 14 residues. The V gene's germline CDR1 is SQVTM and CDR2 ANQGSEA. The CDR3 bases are TGCAGCGTTGACGGTCTAGCGGGGAACAATGAGCAGTTCTTC. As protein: CSVDGLAGNNEQFF.

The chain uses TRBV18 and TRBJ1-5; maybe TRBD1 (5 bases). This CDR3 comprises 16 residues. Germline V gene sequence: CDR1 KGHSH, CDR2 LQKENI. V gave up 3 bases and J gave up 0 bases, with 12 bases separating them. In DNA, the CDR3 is TGTGCCAGCTCACCCTCCGGGACGGGTAGCAATCAGCCCCAGCATTTT. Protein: CASSPSGTGSNQPQHF.

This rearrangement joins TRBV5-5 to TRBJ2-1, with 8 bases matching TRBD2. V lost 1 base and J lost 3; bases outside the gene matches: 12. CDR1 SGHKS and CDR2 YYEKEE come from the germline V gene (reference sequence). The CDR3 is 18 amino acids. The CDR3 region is CASSLLAGGNRYYNEQFF. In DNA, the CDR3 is TGTGCCAGCAGCTTGTTGGCGGGGGGCAACCGATACTACAATGAGCAGTTCTTC. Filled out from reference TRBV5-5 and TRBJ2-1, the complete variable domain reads DAGVTQSPTHLIKTRGQQVTLRCSPISGHKSVSWYQQVLGQGPQFIFQYYEKEERGRGNFPDRFSARQFPNYSSELNVNALLLGDSALYLCASSLLAGGNRYYNEQFFGPGTRLTVL.

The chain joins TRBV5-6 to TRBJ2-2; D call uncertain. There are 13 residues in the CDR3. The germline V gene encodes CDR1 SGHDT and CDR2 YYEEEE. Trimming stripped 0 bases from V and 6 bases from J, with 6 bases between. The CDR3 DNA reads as TGTGCCAGCAGCTTGGAAAGAGCCGGGGAGCTGTTTTTT. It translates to CASSLERAGELFF.

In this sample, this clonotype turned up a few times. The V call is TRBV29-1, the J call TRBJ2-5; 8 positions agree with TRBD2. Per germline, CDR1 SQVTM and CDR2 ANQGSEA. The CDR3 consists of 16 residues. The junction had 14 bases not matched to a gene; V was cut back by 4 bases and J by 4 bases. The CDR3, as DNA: TGCAGCGTTGGAGTAACCGGGACTAGAAAAGGAGAGACCCAGTACTTC. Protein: CSVGVTGTRKGETQYF.

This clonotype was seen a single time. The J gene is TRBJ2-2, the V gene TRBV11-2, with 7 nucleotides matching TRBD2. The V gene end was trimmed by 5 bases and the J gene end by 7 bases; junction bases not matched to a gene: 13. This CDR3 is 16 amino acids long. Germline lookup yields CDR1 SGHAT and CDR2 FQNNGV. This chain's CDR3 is CASSMTGRSVGGELFF. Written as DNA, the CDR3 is TGTGCCAGCAGCATGACCGGGAGGTCCGTCGGCGGGGAGCTGTTTTTT.

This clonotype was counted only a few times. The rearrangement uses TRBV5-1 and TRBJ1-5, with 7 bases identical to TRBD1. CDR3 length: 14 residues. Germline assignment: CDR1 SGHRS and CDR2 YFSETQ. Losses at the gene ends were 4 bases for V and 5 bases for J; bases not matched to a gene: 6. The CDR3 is CASSPGQDDQPQHF. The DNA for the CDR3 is TGCGCCAGCAGCCCCGGACAGGATGATCAGCCCCAGCATTTT. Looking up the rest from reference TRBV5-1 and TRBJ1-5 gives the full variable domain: KAGVTQTPRYLIKTRGQQVTLSCSPISGHRSVSWYQQTPGQGLQFLFEYFSETQRNKGNFPGRFSGRQFSNSRSEMNVSTLELGDSALYLCASSPGQDDQPQHFGDGTRLSIL.

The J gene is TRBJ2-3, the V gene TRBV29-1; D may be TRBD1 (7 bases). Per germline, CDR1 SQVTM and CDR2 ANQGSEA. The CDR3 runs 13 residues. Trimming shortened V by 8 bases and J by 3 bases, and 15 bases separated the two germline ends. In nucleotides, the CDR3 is TGCAGCCAATCAGGGGGGCCGACAGATACGCAGTATTTT. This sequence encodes CSQSGGPTDTQYF.

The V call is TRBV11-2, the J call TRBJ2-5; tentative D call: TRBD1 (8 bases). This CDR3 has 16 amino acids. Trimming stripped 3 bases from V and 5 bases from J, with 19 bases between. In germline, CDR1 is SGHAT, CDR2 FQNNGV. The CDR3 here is CASSLGGQGAWETQYF. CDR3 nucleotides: TGTGCCAGCAGCTTGGGGGGGCAGGGGGCGTGGGAGACCCAGTACTTC.

The CDR3 loop is CAWSGTGGPYEQYF. The CDR3 nucleotides read TGTGCCTGGAGTGGGACAGGGGGACCCTACGAGCAGTACTTC. V gene TRBV30 combines with J gene TRBJ2-7; TRBD1 matches at 10 bases. The CDR3 sequence is 14 residues long. Germline V gene data show CDR1 as GTSNPN and CDR2 as SVGIG (reference sequence). The V and J ends lost 1 base and 2 bases, in that order; junction bases with no gene match: 2. Combining the CDR3 with reference TRBV30 and TRBJ2-7 gives the whole variable domain SQTIHQWPATLVQPVGSPLSLECTVEGTSNPNLYWYRQAAGRGLQLLFYSVGIGQISSEVPQNLSASRPQDRQFILSSKKLLLSDSGFYLCAWSGTGGPYEQYFGPGTRLTVT.

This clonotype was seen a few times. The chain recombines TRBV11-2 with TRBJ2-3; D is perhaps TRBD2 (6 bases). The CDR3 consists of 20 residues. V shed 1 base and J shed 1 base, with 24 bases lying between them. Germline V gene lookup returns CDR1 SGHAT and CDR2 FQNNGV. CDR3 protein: CASSLVIRRDSRGGTDTQYF. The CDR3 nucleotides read TGTGCCAGCAGCTTAGTTATCCGCCGGGACTCTCGAGGGGGCACAGATACGCAGTATTTT.